These 4 T cell receptor beta chains were all obtained from the same sample, sequenced in a study of shared clonotypes between healthy human individuals (dated by TCRdb to 2020 to 2022). The library relied on the immunoSEQ multiplex PCR assay. Drawn from immuneACCESS, this table holds only the in-frame rearrangements with V and J called that TCRdb kept. Clones are partly lost; checked studies trace under half to an unresolved V gene and leave the rest unexplained. The sample table contains about a million clones; only one count was recorded for around 74% of them. Of the sample, approximately 1.3% is held by the ten largest clones. The sample consisted of memory CD4+ T cells sorted from blood. The label giving this sample's cell subset or site can be read as: CD45RA-negative fraction. These receptors all come from a man in his late teens or twenties in good health.

The chain recombines TRBV6-5 with TRBJ1-1; 12 bases agree with TRBD1. Looked up from germline, CDR1 is MNHEY and CDR2 is SVGAGI. The CDR3 sequence is 14 residues long. CDR3 coding DNA: TGTGGACCGGGACAGGGGGCGCGGTACACTGAAGCTTTCTTT. Its protein is CGPGQGARYTEAFF.

The chain employs TRBV6-6 and TRBJ2-3, with D possibly being TRBD1 or TRBD2 (7 bases each). This CDR3 comprises 14 residues. V gave up 6 bases and J gave up 6 bases, with 16 bases separating them. CDR1 is MNHNY, CDR2 SVGAGI, per germline (reference sequence). The CDR3 nucleotides read TGTGCCAGCAGGAGGGAGGGGGCGATCGATACGCAGTATTTT. This translates into CASRREGAIDTQYF.

This chain joins TRBV6-6 and TRBJ2-5; D may be TRBD2 (5 bases). Germline CDR1 MNHNY, CDR2 SVGAGI (reference sequence). V was cut by 8 bases and J by 0 bases, with 7 bases left in between. The CDR3 covers 12 residues. The CDR3 here is CASAGHQETQYF. The DNA of the CDR3 is TGTGCCAGCGCGGGTCACCAAGAGACCCAGTACTTC.

For the CDR3, the DNA is TGTGCCAGTCATCGGACAGGGGGAAAAGATACGCAGTATTTT. Translated: CASHRTGGKDTQYF. This chain links TRBV19 with TRBJ2-3; 10 positions match TRBD1. Germline trimming cut 8 bases from V and 5 bases from J; bases unmatched to any gene: 7. Germline assignment: CDR1 LNHDA and CDR2 SQIVND (reference sequence). This CDR3 comprises 14 residues.